Shown below are 20 T cell receptor beta chains from a single sample sequenced in a study of T-cell reconstitution after alpha-beta-depleted transplantation in children (TCRdb year 2016). Libraries were prepared through PCR. The sequencer listed for this sample is Illumina HiSeq 2500. TCR libraries were prepared with molecular barcoding, using unique molecular identifiers to normalize TCRbeta repertoire quantification. TCRdb ran its own pipeline on the public reads, namely fastp trimming at Q25 and MiXCR clone calling, and kept in-frame beta chains. All rows with the same CDR3 protein become a single entry with the most common DNA and genes. For this sample the table gives 200,000 to 250,000 distinct CDR3 sequences, of which approximately 10% were detected only once. The ten top clones hold over 25% of the sample. This specimen's treatment or condition label, per the study, means: allogeneic hematopoietic cell transplantation with graft depleted of TCRalphabeta T cells and CD19 B cells.

The specimen comprised PBMCs, sampled before TCRalphabeta/CD19-depleted stem cell transplant. Receptors were obtained from a child younger than two with acute myeloid leukemia, due to receive a stem cell transplant.

The J gene is TRBJ2-1, the V gene TRBV11-3; possibly TRBD2 for D (6 bases). CDR3 length: 14 residues. Trimming took 6 bases from V and 8 from J, leaving 17 bases between them. Germline assignment: CDR1 SGHNT and CDR2 YENEEA. The CDR3 DNA sequence: TGTGCCAGCAGGGCCGGGAGCCTTTGGGATGAGCAGTTCTTC. As protein: CASRAGSLWDEQFF.

In its sample, this clonotype was seen many times. V usage is TRBV9 and J usage is TRBJ1-1; no clear D. The CDR3 is 15 residues long. Germline values: CDR1 SGDLS, CDR2 YYNGEE. The V and J ends lost 2 bases and 0 bases respectively, with 11 bases between them. This chain's CDR3 is CASSVEHRVNTEAFF. CDR3 sequence (DNA): TGTGCCAGCAGCGTTGAGCACAGAGTGAACACTGAAGCTTTCTTT.

Ten or more counts support this clonotype. For the CDR3, the DNA is TGTGCCAGCAAAATAGCGGGAGTGGGGAGCAATACGCAGTATTTT. Translated: CASKIAGVGSNTQYF. This chain uses TRBV12-3 or TRBV12-4 with TRBJ2-3; 9 bases line up with TRBD2. This CDR3 contains 15 residues. Trimming at V came to 7 bases and at J to 7 bases, leaving 12 bases not matched to a gene.

Remarks on this clonotype: Being one base from a much bigger clone, this may be a read error. This chain connects TRBV9 to TRBJ2-5; D gene ambiguous. The V and J ends lost 1 base and 2 bases respectively, with 6 bases between them. CDR1 and CDR2 from the germline V gene are SGDLS and YYNGEE. The CDR3 has 13 amino acids. CDR3 sequence (DNA): TGTGCCAGCAGCGTAAGGAATCAAGAGACCCAGTACTTC. Protein: CASSVRNQETQYF.

This clonotype was picked up many times. J is TRBJ2-3 and V is TRBV7-2; the D is unclear. The CDR3 consists of 14 residues. The V end lost 1 base, the J end lost 2 bases, and 7 bases lay between the germline ends. Germline V lookup: CDR1 SGHTA, CDR2 FQGNSA. CDR3 protein: CASSLEWVTDTQYF. CDR3 sequence (DNA): TGTGCCAGCAGCTTAGAATGGGTCACAGATACGCAGTATTTT.

This clonotype was picked up a small number of times. This probably arose from a read error, given a far larger clone one base away. V is TRBV12-3 or TRBV12-4 and J is TRBJ2-5; weak D call: TRBD2 (5 bases). CDR3 length equals 11 residues. Trimming shortened V by 5 bases and J by 7 bases, and 8 bases separated the two germline ends. The CDR3 reads CASSRGGTQYF. The CDR3 DNA reads as TGTGCCAGCAGTAGAGGAGGGACCCAGTACTTC.

In this sample, this clonotype turned up many times. The rearrangement joins TRBV6-2 or TRBV6-3 to TRBJ2-2; 7 bases map to TRBD1. V lost 6 bases and J lost 4; bases outside the gene matches: 8. The CDR3 loop spans 15 amino acids. Germline loops: CDR1 MNHEY, CDR2 SVGEGT. CDR3 in DNA: TGTGCCAGCAGCTACCGACCAGGGGGCACCGGGGAGCTGTTTTTT. Its translation is CASSYRPGGTGELFF.

This clonotype occurred many times. Written as DNA, the CDR3 is TGCAGTGCTAGAGATACCGGGAGGGACACCGGGGAGCTGTTTTTT. This translates into CSARDTGRDTGELFF. V gene TRBV20-1 combines with J gene TRBJ2-2; 8 positions agree with TRBD2. With 0 bases clipped from V and 3 bases from J, the junction kept 3 bases outside the gene matches. Germline values: CDR1 DFQATT, CDR2 SNEGSKA (reference sequence). CDR3 length equals 15 residues.

This clonotype was counted many times. The rearrangement joins TRBV13 to TRBJ2-2; a possible D gene is TRBD2 (6 bases). V was pared by 5 bases and J by 0 bases, with 19 bases between. CDR3 length equals 18 residues. Germline CDR1 PRHDT, CDR2 FYEKMQ (reference sequence). CDR3 DNA sequence: TGTGCCAGCAGCGGGCGAAGGACGGGGACTGCGAACACCGGGGAGCTGTTTTTT. Encoded protein: CASSGRRTGTANTGELFF.

This clonotype was picked up many times. The chain uses TRBV6-1 and TRBJ1-6; D is perhaps TRBD1 (6 bases). V gave up 5 bases and J gave up 7 bases, with 18 bases separating them. The length of the CDR3 is 16 residues. CDR1 is MNHNS, CDR2 SASEGT, per germline. The CDR3 here is CASSKHGTNGNSPLHF. CDR3 DNA sequence: TGTGCCAGCAGTAAACACGGGACAAATGGAAATTCACCCCTCCACTTT.

This clonotype was picked up many times. The V call is TRBV7-2, the J call TRBJ2-3; 8 positions match TRBD2. Germline assignment: CDR1 SGHTA and CDR2 FQGNSA. The CDR3 length is 16 residues. Trimming took 5 bases from V and 0 from J; bases not matched to a gene: 7. Written as DNA, the CDR3 is TGTGCCAGCAGCCCGCGCCTAGCGGGTAGCACAGATACGCAGTATTTT. Amino acid sequence: CASSPRLAGSTDTQYF. Looking up the rest from reference TRBV7-2 and TRBJ2-3 gives the full variable domain: GAGVSQSPSNKVTEKGKDVELRCDPISGHTALYWYRQSLGQGLEFLIYFQGNSAPDKSGLPSDRFSAERTGGSVSTLTIQRTQQEDSAVYLCASSPRLAGSTDTQYFGPGTRLTVL.

In its sample, this clonotype was seen many times. The chain employs TRBV28 and TRBJ1-2; D gene ambiguous. V was trimmed by 3 bases and J by 2 bases, leaving 10 bases between them. The CDR3 extends over 14 amino acids. The germline CDR1 and CDR2 sequences are MDHEN and SYDVKM. The CDR3 sequence is CASSLQAGNYGYTF. CDR3 sequence (DNA): TGTGCCAGCAGTTTGCAGGCGGGAAACTATGGCTACACCTTC.

This clonotype was seen many times. The chain couples TRBV10-3 to TRBJ1-2; unclear D gene. The V gene lost 8 bases and the J gene lost 3 bases, with 10 bases spanning the gap. Per the germline V gene, CDR1 is ENHRY and CDR2 is SYGVKD. This CDR3 has 12 residues. In nucleotides, the CDR3 is TGTGCCATCGGGGTGGCGGACTATGGCTACACCTTC. It translates to CAIGVADYGYTF.

This clonotype showed up many times. For the CDR3, the DNA is TGTGCCAGCAGTGTCCCAAGCCCACAGGGGTGGGCCGAGGAGACCCAGTACTTC. This encodes CASSVPSPQGWAEETQYF. The chain uses TRBV25-1 and TRBJ2-5; 7 bases are a match to TRBD1. Per the germline V gene, CDR1 is MGHDK and CDR2 is SYGVNS. The ends lost 4 bases at V and 5 bases at J; junction bases unmatched: 19. This CDR3 region has 18 residues.

Concerning this clonotype: A much larger clone lies a single base off, so this may be a read error. The chain links TRBV14 to TRBJ1-1, with D hard to call. The CDR3 covers 16 residues. Germline V gives CDR1 SGHDN, CDR2 FVKESK. CDR3 bases: TGTGCCAGCAGCCAAGAAGCGTTACGGTTGGGCACTGAAACTTTCTTT. Translated, it gives CASSQEALRLGTETFF.

This clonotype was picked up many times. At one boundary the junction diverges from the germline segment, which might be a read error. V usage is TRBV7-9 and J usage is TRBJ2-1; D unresolved. The germline V gene has CDR1 SEHNR and CDR2 FQNEAQ (reference sequence). The CDR3 totals 12 residues. CDR3 in amino acids: CASSPTLDVVRF. Here the CDR3 DNA reads TGTGCCAGCAGTCCTACGCTGGACGTAGTACGCTTC.

The table lists this clonotype with many counts. The rearrangement links TRBV5-1 to TRBJ1-1; D perhaps matches TRBD1 (5 bases). Germline CDR1 reads SGHRS; CDR2 reads YFSETQ. The CDR3 is 13 residues long. The V and J ends lost 5 bases and 0 bases respectively, with 8 bases between them. The CDR3 spells CASRPGVNTEAFF. In DNA, the CDR3 is TGCGCCAGCAGGCCGGGGGTGAACACTGAAGCTTTCTTT.

This clonotype showed up many times. The J gene is TRBJ2-5, the V gene TRBV16, with a tentative D call TRBD2 (6 bases). The length of the CDR3 is 15 residues. The ends were cut back, 4 bases at V and 1 base at J, with 13 bases in the middle. Germline V CDR1 and CDR2: KGHSY, FQNENV. In nucleotides, the CDR3 is TGTGCCAGCAGCCCGATCCGGAGGGCCCAAGAGACCCAGTACTTC. This sequence encodes CASSPIRRAQETQYF.

This clonotype was observed a handful of times. The chain links TRBV11-2 to TRBJ2-1; 9 bases line up with TRBD2. Germline values: CDR1 SGHAT, CDR2 FQNNGV. CDR3 length: 17 residues. Germline trimming cut 2 bases from V and 0 bases from J; bases unmatched to any gene: 5. The CDR3 protein is CASSLRDSGSSYNEQFF. CDR3 in DNA: TGTGCCAGCAGCTTAAGAGATAGCGGGAGCTCCTACAATGAGCAGTTCTTC.

This rearrangement joins TRBV5-1 to TRBJ1-5; TRBD1 agrees at 7 bases. This CDR3 is built from 18 residues. CDR1 is SGHRS, CDR2 YFSETQ, per germline. The V segment lost 1 base and the J segment 0 bases; nucleotides outside the gene matches: 10. As DNA, the CDR3 is TGCGCCAGCAGCTTGCCCCGTAACGGACAGGATAGCAATCAGCCCCAGCATTTT. Amino acid sequence: CASSLPRNGQDSNQPQHF.